One T cell receptor (beta chain) is described in this entry. The data originate from a study of blood T cell repertoires in COVID-19. Across the whole study: Italy, Spain and the United States were the sources of the convalescent and acute COVID-19 samples. Sources were T cells, B-cell-depleted T cells, or PBMCs; the material itself was cDNA or gDNA.

In the study's own analysis: From reference gene primer amplification, estimates of nucleated cell counts were derived. The repertoire was sequenced with immunoSEQ multiplex PCR; TCRdb's copy has only in-frame clones and lacks some. The V and J calls and the clone size are those of that table, but D and trimming were determined from the DNA. This sample has around 250,000 clones, with approximately 87% found just once. Deletions cut 0 bases from V and 6 bases from J, with 12 bases between. CDR3 length equals 14 residues. Germline V gene lookup returns CDR1 SGHRS and CDR2 YFSETQ. The source is a man aged 60 to 75 who had recovered from COVID-19. Sequencing was done on a sample of peripheral blood. V is TRBV5-1 and J is TRBJ1-2, with D possibly matching TRBD1 (6 bases). The CDR3 reads CASSLAQGLDGYTF. The CDR3 bases are TGCGCCAGCAGCTTGGCACAGGGATTGGATGGCTACACCTTC. The full variable domain, rest sourced from reference TRBV5-1 and TRBJ1-2, is KAGVTQTPRYLIKTRGQQVTLSCSPISGHRSVSWYQQTPGQGLQFLFEYFSETQRNKGNFPGRFSGRQFSNSRSEMNVSTLELGDSALYLCASSLAQGLDGYTFGSGTRLTVV.